This T cell receptor beta chain derives from a study of blood T cell repertoires in COVID-19. Background on the study: Samples taken during acute and convalescent COVID-19 were collected in the United States, Italy and Spain. PBMCs, B-cell-depleted T cells, or T cells provided the cDNA or gDNA that made up the material.

Authors' analysis steps: Using reference gene primer amplification, nucleated cell counts were estimated. Only in-frame clones appear in the TCRdb table, and some are missing; sequencing was by immunoSEQ multiplex PCR. The V and J calls and clone size were taken over from that table, and D and trimming were inferred from the DNA. In the table there are around 110,000 clones, 84% of which are singletons. CDR1 MNHEY and CDR2 SVGAGI come from the germline V gene. This CDR3 contains 13 residues. V lost 8 bases, J lost 4 bases, and 4 bases stayed unmatched. The sample taken for sequencing was peripheral blood. The chain is built from TRBV6-5 and TRBJ2-5; 10 bases map to TRBD1. The sequence was collected from a woman aged 60-75 years with acute or convalescent COVID-19. CDR3 residues: CASLRDRGETQYF. DNA for the CDR3: TGTGCCAGCCTCCGGGACAGGGGAGAGACCCAGTACTTC.